Below are 2 T cell receptor beta chains sequenced from a single sample in a study of Ad26.COV2.S vaccination and SARS-CoV-2 variants. Treatment noted: 15 to 20 received Ad26.COV2.S at low or high dose, single or two shots; about 5 received placebo; per-sample allocation not given. Day 63 following the first vaccine or placebo injection was when the samples were taken. Clones were read by immunoSEQ multiplex PCR, and TCRdb kept only the in-frame ones, dropping some. The sample gives roughly 410,000 clones, about four fifths of which show up once; almost 7.5% is in the top ten. The specimen was peripheral blood, collected in a trial of Ad26.COV2.S vaccine versus placebo. The origin of the receptors is a person aged 18-65 years who received the Ad26.COV2.S COVID-19 vaccine or a placebo.

This clone was detected a few times. The chain is built from TRBV4-3 and TRBJ1-1, with TRBD1 identical over 8 bases. After removal of 0 bases from V and 2 bases from J, the junction contained 5 bases not matched to a gene. Looked up from germline, CDR1 is LGHNA and CDR2 is YSLEER. This CDR3 is 16 amino acids long. The CDR3 nucleotides read TGCGCCAGCAGCCAAGATCCCCAGGGGGCCAACACTGAAGCTTTCTTT. Protein product: CASSQDPQGANTEAFF.

The gene calls are TRBV5-6 and TRBJ2-7; no firm D call. Germline CDR1 and CDR2: SGHDT and YYEEEE. This CDR3 comprises 15 residues. V lost 2 bases to trimming and J lost 1 base, with 13 bases between them. The CDR3 DNA is TGTGCCAGCAGCTTTCGTGGCAGCCATTCCTACGAGCAGTACTTC. Translation: CASSFRGSHSYEQYF.